Sequencing of this T cell receptor beta chain was carried out in a study of T cell repertoires in cytomegalovirus infection. Study summary: Used in the study were CMV epitopes, some recently identified and HLA-C-restricted, others well-studied and HLA-B-restricted. The public TCR beta signatures pointed to both CMV infection and matching HLA type.

Note on this clonotype: Its antigen remains unidentified.

Study-wide points: HLA-C-restricted TCR beta clonotypes specific for CMV led the ex vivo response. The study identified carriers of CMV plus the relevant HLA from cumulative public TCR beta family frequency.

Germline CDR1 SGHTA, CDR2 FQGNSA. The CDR3 contains 15 residues. V dropped 3 bases and J dropped 3; count of bases not matched to a gene: 6. TCRdb itself ran the reads through MiXCR, one entry per CDR3 protein. The sample carries some 480,000 distinct CDR3 sequences, roughly 34% recorded once. The chain carries TRBV7-2 and TRBJ2-3, with 7 bases lining up with TRBD2. The material sequenced was cultured PBMCs, taken from culture after CMV antigen stimulation. The clonotype was recovered from a human donor in good health (CMV status not recorded). Some clones in this sample may be carry-over from other donors' samples. CDR3 coding DNA: TGTGCCAGCAGCTTCGGGGGGAGGTGGACAGATACGCAGTATTTT. This codes for CASSFGGRWTDTQYF.